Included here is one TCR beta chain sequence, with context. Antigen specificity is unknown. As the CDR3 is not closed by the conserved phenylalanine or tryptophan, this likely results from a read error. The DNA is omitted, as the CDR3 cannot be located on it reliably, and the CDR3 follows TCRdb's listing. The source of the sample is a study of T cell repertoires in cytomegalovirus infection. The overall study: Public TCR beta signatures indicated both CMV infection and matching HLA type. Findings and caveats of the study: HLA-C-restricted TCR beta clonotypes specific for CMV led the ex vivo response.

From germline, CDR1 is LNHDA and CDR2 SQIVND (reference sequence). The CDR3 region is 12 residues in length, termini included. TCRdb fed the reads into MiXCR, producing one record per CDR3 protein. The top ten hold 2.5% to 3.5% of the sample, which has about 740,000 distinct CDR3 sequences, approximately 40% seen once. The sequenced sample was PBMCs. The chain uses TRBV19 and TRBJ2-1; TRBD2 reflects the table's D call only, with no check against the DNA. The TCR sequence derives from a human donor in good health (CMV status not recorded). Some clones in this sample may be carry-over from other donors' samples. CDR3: CATWGGDTEPFV.